The 27 T cell receptor beta chains presented below share a single source sample, sequenced in a study of blood T cell repertoires in COVID-19 (dated by TCRdb to the early 2020s). Libraries came from the immunoSEQ multiplex PCR assay. The table comes from immuneACCESS by way of TCRdb, which keeps in-frame sequences with V and J called. Part of the clones is missing from these tables; in studies checked, under half for an unresolved V gene and the rest for unknown reasons. This sample is represented by some 340,000 clones; more than 85% of them were singletons. The ten largest clones add up to almost 4% of the sample. The sequenced material came from PBMCs or T cells enriched from blood (not recorded which). The source is a woman aged 25 to 39 who had been exposed to COVID-19.

The chain uses TRBV25-1 and TRBJ1-6; D ambiguous. V was trimmed by 7 bases and J by 8 bases, leaving 9 bases between them. Germline CDR1 and CDR2: MGHDK and SYGVNS. The CDR3 runs to 12 residues. The CDR3 bases are TGTGCCAGCACCCGCAGCGATTCACCCCTCCACTTT. Its protein product is CASTRSDSPLHF.

This clone appeared a single time. The V and J genes are TRBV2 and TRBJ1-5; 9 nucleotides align to TRBD1. Germline-derived CDR1 and CDR2 are SNHLY and FYNNEI. With 7 bases clipped from V and 6 bases from J, the junction kept 4 bases outside the gene matches. The length of the CDR3 is 13 residues. Here the CDR3 reads CASMGTGTQPQHF. The CDR3 DNA is TGTGCCAGCATGGGGACAGGGACTCAGCCCCAGCATTTT.

This rearrangement joins TRBV6-5 to TRBJ1-3; D is unclear. V shed 6 bases and J shed 0 bases, with 3 bases lying between them. The CDR3 runs 12 residues. In germline, CDR1 is MNHEY, CDR2 SVGAGI. The CDR3 nucleotides read TGTGCCAGCAGAGCCTCTGGAAACACCATATATTTT. The encoded protein is CASRASGNTIYF.

This clone came up a few times. The CDR3 DNA sequence: TGTGCCAGCAGCGTGGACAGGGGGCTTTTTGAGGGGACCCAGTACTTC. This gives the protein CASSVDRGLFEGTQYF. This sequence joins TRBV7-6 and TRBJ2-5; 11 nucleotides line up with TRBD1. The germline gives CDR1 SGHVS, CDR2 FNYEAQ. V lost 5 bases, J lost 7 bases, and 12 bases stayed unmatched. The CDR3 spans 16 residues.

The chain recombines TRBV29-1 with TRBJ2-5; D is uncertain. Trimming shortened V by 7 bases and J by 5 bases, and 11 bases separated the two germline ends. CDR3 length: 11 residues. Germline CDR1 and CDR2: SQVTM and ANQGSEA. CDR3 sequence: CSAAPSETQYF. CDR3 DNA sequence: TGCAGCGCCGCGCCATCGGAGACCCAGTACTTC.

This clone was recorded at least ten times. CDR3 amino acids: CASSVGASREEKLFF. CDR3 sequence (DNA): TGTGCCAGCAGCGTAGGAGCGTCCCGGGAGGAAAAACTGTTTTTT. V usage is TRBV9 and J usage is TRBJ1-4; D remains ambiguous. The length of the CDR3 is 15 residues. Trimming removed 0 bases from V and 8 bases from J, with 14 bases in between. Per germline, CDR1 SGDLS and CDR2 YYNGEE.

Here the CDR3 DNA reads TGTGCCAGCAGCCGGGAGCTTTGGCCGGTTGAGGCTTTCTTT. Translating gives CASSRELWPVEAFF. The rearrangement joins TRBV11-2 to TRBJ1-1; no definite D call. In germline, CDR1 is SGHAT, CDR2 FQNNGV. This CDR3 has 14 residues. V gave up 5 bases and J gave up 11 bases, with 21 bases separating them.

The rearrangement joins TRBV5-1 to TRBJ1-2; 7 positions match TRBD1. The CDR3 runs to 14 residues. J gave up 6 bases and V 4 bases, and 9 bases lay outside the gene matches. The V gene's germline CDR1 is SGHRS and CDR2 YFSETQ. CDR3 loop: CASSSRNQGDGYTF. The CDR3 nucleotides read TGCGCCAGCAGCAGCCGGAATCAGGGGGATGGCTACACCTTC.

The rearrangement links TRBV21-1 to TRBJ1-5; TRBD1, the D gene given by the table, was not confirmed from the DNA. TRBV21-1 is a recognized pseudogene. The CDR3 extends over 14 amino acids. The CDR3 bases are TGTGCCAGCAGCAAAGAGAGGACAGGGCAGCCCCAGCATTTT. This translates into CASSKERTGQPQHF.

In this sample, this clone turned up once. The chain has TRBV19 and TRBJ1-1; 8 nucleotides match TRBD1. The CDR3 totals 14 residues. Germline CDR1 is LNHDA and CDR2 is SQIVND (reference sequence). The junction had 7 bases not matched to a gene; V was cut back by 7 bases and J by 3 bases. CDR3 bases: TGTGCCAGTAAAACAGGGGGAGGATACACTGAAGCTTTCTTT. The encoded protein is CASKTGGGYTEAFF.

This rearrangement joins TRBV18 to TRBJ2-7; TRBD1 agrees at 12 bases. J was trimmed by 7 bases and V by 4 bases; bases with no gene match: 11. CDR3 size: 16 residues. Germline loops: CDR1 KGHSH, CDR2 LQKENI. The CDR3 protein is CASSRGDRGRNREQYF. In DNA, the CDR3 is TGTGCCAGCTCACGGGGGGACAGGGGGCGAAACAGGGAGCAGTACTTC.

The chain is built from TRBV7-2 and TRBJ1-1, with 9 nucleotides matching TRBD1. J lost 1 base, V lost 6 bases, and 0 bases had no gene match. Germline values: CDR1 SGHTA, CDR2 FQGNSA. This CDR3 is built from 13 residues. CDR3 region: CASRGQGNTEAFF. The DNA for the CDR3 is TGTGCCAGCAGGGGACAGGGGAACACTGAAGCTTTCTTT. Full variable domain (outside the CDR3, taken from reference TRBV7-2 and TRBJ1-1): GAGVSQSPSNKVTEKGKDVELRCDPISGHTALYWYRQSLGQGLEFLIYFQGNSAPDKSGLPSDRFSAERTGGSVSTLTIQRTQQEDSAVYLCASRGQGNTEAFFGQGTRLTVV.

The CDR3 spells CASSLRVLSNQPQHF. DNA for the CDR3: TGTGCCAGCAGCTTGCGGGTCCTTAGCAATCAGCCCCAGCATTTT. The V call is TRBV5-6, the J call TRBJ1-5; no reliable D call. The V and J ends lost 1 base and 0 bases respectively, with 8 bases between them. The CDR3 contains 15 residues. Per germline, CDR1 SGHDT and CDR2 YYEEEE.

As for this clone: The identical CDR3 is also encoded by other nucleotide sequences in the sample. The chain links TRBV18 to TRBJ1-6; TRBD1 might be the D (6 bases). With 3 bases removed from V and 3 bases from J, the gap between germline ends came to 9 bases. Germline V lookup: CDR1 KGHSH, CDR2 LQKENI. This CDR3 is built from 15 residues. Written as DNA, the CDR3 is TGTGCCAGCTCACCCGGACAGAACTATAATTCACCCCTCCACTTT. Translating it yields CASSPGQNYNSPLHF.

This CDR3 reads CASRRGQGAYEQFF. In DNA form, the CDR3 reads TGTGCCAGCAGGAGAGGCCAGGGGGCCTATGAGCAGTTCTTC. V is TRBV2 and J is TRBJ2-1, with 8 bases identical to TRBD1. Germline CDR1 and CDR2: SNHLY and FYNNEI. This CDR3 has 14 residues. The V segment lost 6 bases and the J segment 8 bases; nucleotides outside the gene matches: 9.

This chain connects TRBV23-1 to TRBJ1-4; a possible D gene is TRBD1 (6 bases). TRBV23-1 is given ORF status, its function remaining uncertain. Trimming removed 6 bases at V and 5 bases at J, with 13 bases between. There are 14 residues in the CDR3. In nucleotides, the CDR3 is TGCGCCAGCAGGACAGGCAGGCTGAATGAAAAACTGTTTTTT. This gives the protein CASRTGRLNEKLFF.

This clone occurred once. This chain joins TRBV4-3 and TRBJ2-1; TRBD2 matches 16 bases. The V segment lost 4 bases and the J segment 8 bases; nucleotides outside the gene matches: 14. The CDR3 runs to 19 residues. CDR1 is LGHNA and CDR2 is YSLEER in the germline V gene. The CDR3 coding sequence is TGCGCCAGCAGCCCCCGGGGACTAGCGGGGGGGTCCGGAAGGGATGAGCAGTTCTTC. As protein: CASSPRGLAGGSGRDEQFF.

Only a few counts were recorded for this clone. The V and J genes are TRBV4-2 and TRBJ1-5; possible D gene TRBD1, 6 bases. Trimming shortened V by 0 bases and J by 1 base, and 13 bases separated the two germline ends. The CDR3 is 17 amino acids. Germline V gene lookup returns CDR1 LGHNA and CDR2 YNFKEQ. CDR3 amino acids: CASSQDENRASNQPQHF. The CDR3 bases are TGTGCCAGCAGCCAAGATGAAAACAGGGCCAGCAATCAGCCCCAGCATTTT.

The rearrangement joins TRBV5-1 to TRBJ1-3; TRBD1 might be the D (5 bases). The CDR3 is 15 amino acids. V shed 0 bases and J shed 1 base, with 8 bases lying between them. Germline-derived CDR1 and CDR2 are SGHRS and YFSETQ. The CDR3: CASSLAGQSGNTIYF. CDR3 DNA: TGCGCCAGCAGCTTGGCCGGACAATCTGGAAACACCATATATTTT.

This rearrangement joins TRBV6-2 or TRBV6-3 to TRBJ2-6; a possible D gene is TRBD1 (6 bases). Trimming removed 2 bases at V and 0 bases at J, with 14 bases between. The germline V gene encodes CDR1 MNHEY and CDR2 SVGEGT. CDR3 length equals 18 residues. This chain's CDR3 is CASSYGTGQPSGANVLTF. CDR3 in DNA: TGTGCCAGCAGTTACGGTACGGGACAACCCTCTGGGGCCAACGTCCTGACTTTC.

The chain joins TRBV7-2 to TRBJ2-5; weak D call: TRBD2 (5 bases). V lost 3 bases, J lost 5 bases, and 13 bases lay in between. Per the germline V gene, CDR1 is SGHTA and CDR2 is FQGNSA. The CDR3 consists of 14 residues. Here the CDR3 DNA reads TGTGCCAGCAGCTTGGCCGGGGTCCGGGAGACCCAGTACTTC. Residues: CASSLAGVRETQYF. The variable domain in full, completed from reference TRBV7-2 and TRBJ2-5, reads GAGVSQSPSNKVTEKGKDVELRCDPISGHTALYWYRQSLGQGLEFLIYFQGNSAPDKSGLPSDRFSAERTGGSVSTLTIQRTQQEDSAVYLCASSLAGVRETQYFGPGTRLLVL.

The count of this clone is one. The chain employs TRBV28 and TRBJ1-2, with TRBD1 matching over 8 bases. Looked up from germline, CDR1 is MDHEN and CDR2 is SYDVKM. The CDR3 covers 16 residues. The J segment lost 7 bases and the V segment lost 7 bases, leaving 17 bases of the junction unmatched. CDR3 in DNA: TGTGCCAGCATCCCCGGAGGGCTCGAGACAGGGGCTGGCTACACCTTC. Its translation: CASIPGGLETGAGYTF.

The chain couples TRBV19 to TRBJ1-5; a possible D gene is TRBD1 (5 bases). The CDR3 spans 16 residues. Germline loops: CDR1 LNHDA, CDR2 SQIVND (reference sequence). V was shortened by 3 bases and J by 2 bases, with 14 bases between the two germline ends. The CDR3 DNA follows: TGTGCCAGTAGTATCCAGGGAACACGGGGCAATCAGCCCCAGCATTTT. Translated: CASSIQGTRGNQPQHF.

This clone was seen a single time. The V gene is TRBV5-1, the J gene TRBJ2-7, with D perhaps matching TRBD1 (5 bases). This CDR3 is 14 amino acids long. V gave up 0 bases and J gave up 5 bases, with 12 bases separating them. CDR1 is SGHRS, CDR2 YFSETQ, per germline. CDR3 protein: CASSLARVGNEQYF. The DNA for the CDR3 is TGCGCCAGCAGCTTGGCCAGGGTAGGGAACGAGCAGTACTTC.

V is TRBV13 and J is TRBJ1-4; weak D call: TRBD1 (5 bases). V was shortened by 7 bases and J by 8 bases, with 17 bases between the two germline ends. The length of the CDR3 is 14 residues. CDR1 is PRHDT, CDR2 FYEKMQ, per germline (reference sequence). The CDR3, as DNA: TGTGCCAGCAAACAAGGTCAGGGTTTAGAAAAACTGTTTTTT. Its translation is CASKQGQGLEKLFF. The entire variable domain, with the rest obtained from reference TRBV13 and TRBJ1-4, is as follows: AAGVIQSPRHLIKEKRETATLKCYPIPRHDTVYWYQQGPGQDPQFLISFYEKMQSDKGSIPDRFSAQQFSDYHSELNMSSLELGDSALYFCASKQGQGLEKLFFGSGTQLSVL.

The CDR3 DNA sequence: TGTGCCAGCAGTTACTCAAGAGCTCAGCCCCAGCATTTT. Amino acid sequence: CASSYSRAQPQHF. The rearrangement joins TRBV6-5 to TRBJ1-5; D not certain. Germline CDR1 MNHEY, CDR2 SVGAGI. The CDR3 sequence is 13 residues long. Trimming cost V 0 bases and J 6 bases, with 6 bases left between them.

This chain connects TRBV5-6 to TRBJ1-2; tentatively, D is TRBD1 (6 bases). Germline CDR1 and CDR2: SGHDT and YYEEEE. V lost 4 bases to trimming and J lost 3 bases, with 16 bases between them. This CDR3 contains 15 residues. The CDR3 here is CASSLRGGGHYGYTF. As DNA, the CDR3 is TGTGCCAGCAGCCTGAGGGGTGGGGGCCACTATGGCTACACCTTC.